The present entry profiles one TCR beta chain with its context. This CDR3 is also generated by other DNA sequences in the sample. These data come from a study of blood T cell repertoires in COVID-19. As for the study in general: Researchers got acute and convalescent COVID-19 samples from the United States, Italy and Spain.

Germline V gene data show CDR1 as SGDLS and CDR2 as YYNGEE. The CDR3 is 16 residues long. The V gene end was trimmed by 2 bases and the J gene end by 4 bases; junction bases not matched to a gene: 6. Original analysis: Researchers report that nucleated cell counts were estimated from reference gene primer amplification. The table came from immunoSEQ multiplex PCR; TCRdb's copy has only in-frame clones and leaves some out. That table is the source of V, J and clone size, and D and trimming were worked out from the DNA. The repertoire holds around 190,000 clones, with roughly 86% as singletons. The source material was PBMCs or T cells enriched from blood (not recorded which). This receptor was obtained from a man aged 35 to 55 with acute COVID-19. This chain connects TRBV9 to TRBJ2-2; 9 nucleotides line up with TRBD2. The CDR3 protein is CASSVSLAGLTGELFF. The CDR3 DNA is TGTGCCAGCAGCGTCAGCCTAGCGGGACTCACCGGGGAGCTGTTTTTT.